This TCR beta chain was identified in a study of OX40 agonist ivuxolimab in advanced cancers. The overall study: Partial responses were recorded for three patients, including one with hepatocellular carcinoma and two with cutaneous melanoma.

Measured with immunoSEQ multiplex PCR; TCRdb has only the in-frame clones, and not every one. The sample lists about 81,000 clones, around four fifths occurring once. Of note for this clone: The antigen is not known.

Findings and caveats of the study: At 0.1 to 3.0 mg/kg and by week 6, CD4+ and CD8+ T cells in the blood had expanded clonally. Mean expanded clone counts were higher in CD8+ than CD4+ T cells. Part of the nonresponder group also had normalized T-cell clonal expansion that was low.

The V and J ends lost 0 bases and 6 bases respectively, with 6 bases between them. Germline V gene data show CDR1 as ENHRY and CDR2 as SYGVKD. This CDR3 has 12 amino acids. This clonotype originated in an adult with an advanced solid tumor such as melanoma, head and neck, liver or kidney cancer. The sequencing here drew on CD4+ or CD8+ T cells sorted from blood, taken in a trial of the OX40 agonist ivuxolimab. The chain couples TRBV10-3 to TRBJ2-7; unclear D gene. Here the CDR3 reads CAISESDGEQYF. The CDR3 bases are TGTGCCATCAGTGAGTCGGACGGCGAGCAGTACTTC.